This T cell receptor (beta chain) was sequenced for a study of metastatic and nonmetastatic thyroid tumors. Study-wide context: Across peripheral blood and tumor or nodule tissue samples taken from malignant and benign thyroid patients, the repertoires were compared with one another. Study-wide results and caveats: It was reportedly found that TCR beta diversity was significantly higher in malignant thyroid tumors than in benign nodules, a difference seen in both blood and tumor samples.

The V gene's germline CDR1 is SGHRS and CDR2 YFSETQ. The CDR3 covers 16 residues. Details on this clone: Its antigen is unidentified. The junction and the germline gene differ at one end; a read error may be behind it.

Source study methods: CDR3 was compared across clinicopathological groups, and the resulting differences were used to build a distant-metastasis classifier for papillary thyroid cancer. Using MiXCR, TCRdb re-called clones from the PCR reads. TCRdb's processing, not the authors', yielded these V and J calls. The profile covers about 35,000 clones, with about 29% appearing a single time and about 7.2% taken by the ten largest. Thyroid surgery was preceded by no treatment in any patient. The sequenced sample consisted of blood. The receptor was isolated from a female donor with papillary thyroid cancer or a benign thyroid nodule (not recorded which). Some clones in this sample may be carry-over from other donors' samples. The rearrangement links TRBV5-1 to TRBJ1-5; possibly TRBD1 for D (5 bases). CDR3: CASSLVYGGGNQPQHF. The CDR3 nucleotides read TGCGCCAGCAGCTTGGTTTATGGGGGAGGCAATCAGCCCCAACATTTT.